A single TCR beta chain is shown here with its context. The specificity of this receptor is unknown. Nothing much larger sits one base from this clone, and base qualities are not available. Every donor was a healthy Caucasian. Three pairs of female monozygotic twins, all aged roughly 18 to 29 years, made up the twin cohort. Positive isolation kits from Invitrogen were used to isolate the CD4+ and CD8+ T cell populations. The data are from a study of identical twins (dated by TCRdb to 2015 to 2016). About the study as a whole: To test whether fetal clonotypes persist, this study deep-sequenced TCR alpha and beta repertoires from monozygotic twins, from unrelated adults of various ages, and from cord blood. To rule out contamination, replicate twin experiments were performed at different times with different library preparation protocols.

Library preparation used 5' RACE. The run used an Illumina HiSeq 2000. Template switching added a universal primer binding site, and the final cDNA carried a unique molecular identifier that allowed TCR cDNA molecules to be counted accurately. First-strand cDNA for TCR alpha and beta chains was synthesized from specific primers in the conserved constant-segment region. Each cDNA library was double barcoded, with a SMART-Mk sample barcode plus Illumina barcodes, to control for contamination. Two successive PCR steps introduced TruSeq adapter sequences along with Illumina sample barcodes. The TCR alpha and beta cDNA libraries were sequenced on the Illumina HiSeq platform using custom primers. The authors' analysis ran thus. MiGEC was used to process raw reads and extract unique molecular identifiers, and MiXCR was used to find CDR3 positions. Recombination models were inferred per individual with the repgenHMM and IGoR tools using an EM algorithm. The analysis of shared clonotypes was done with the tcR package in R, with sharing normalized by the product of cloneset sizes. To study raw recombination without the effects of thymic and clonal selection, out-of-frame nonproductive sequences were analyzed. TCRdb trimmed the raw reads at Q25, called clones with MiXCR and kept productive beta chains. Each record represents a unique CDR3 protein, reported with the most common genes and DNA among its rows. The V and J calls and clone size come from TCRdb's table, not from the authors' own analysis. The sample table records about 530,000 distinct CDR3 sequences; about a fifth of these occur just once. The ten largest clones add up to around 0.47% of the sample.

Via the germline V gene, CDR1 is SGDLS and CDR2 YYNGEE. Here V drops 2 bases and J drops 5 bases, and the junction holds 7 bases not matched to any gene. From the cysteine up to the phenylalanine, the CDR3 has a length of 15 residues. The read is trimmed to its CDR3 DNA, 45 bases read in frame from base 1. Beyond this particular receptor, the publication reports: Because the same donors could not be followed over many years, conclusions were based on cross-sectional statistical analysis. Compared with coincidental sharing between unrelated individuals, out-of-frame TCR alpha sequences shared between twins showed an excess of sequences with low generation probability. Fewer insertions were carried by abundant cord blood beta clonotypes; a weaker similar trend was observed in young adult naive repertoires, while no such trend was observed in memory repertoires. Zero-insertion analyses could be partly confounded by invariant T cells such as MAIT and iNKT, although diverse VJ usage argued against such confounding for most clonotypes. Recombination models systematically underestimated out-of-frame TCR alpha sharing in monozygotic twins but agreed with sharing between unrelated individuals. In beta out-of-frame sequences, excess twin sharing was weaker, because having fewer shared sequences lowered the signal-to-noise ratio.

This same sample was also part of a study on yellow fever vaccine responses in identical twins. According to the second study: The authors reported that the T cell response to vaccination in identical twins appeared partly convergent and partly personalized. The study precisely tracked vaccine-responding T cell clones in identical twins.

The sequence was obtained from a woman aged 18-29 years in good health. Material for sequencing was CD4+ T cells sorted from blood. This receptor chain uses TRBV9 and TRBJ2-5, and 9 bases in between align with TRBD2. The CDR3 here reads CASSVAGGSWETQYF. The DNA is as follows: TGTGCCAGCAGCGTGGCGGGGGGGAGTTGGGAGACCCAGTACTTC.